The 20 T cell receptor beta chains below were found in one sample sequenced in a study of blood T cell repertoires in COVID-19 (dated by TCRdb to 2018 to 2021). Library prep was done by the immunoSEQ multiplex PCR assay. TCRdb mirrors the immuneACCESS table, restricted to in-frame sequences. Some clones are absent from its copies; in checked studies, under half trace to an unresolved V gene, and the reason for the others is unknown. In all, the sample holds around 60,000 clones, and around 89% of those were seen once. The top ten hold 15% to 20% of the sample. Sequencing input: peripheral blood. The receptors were sampled from a woman in her fifties or sixties with COVID-19, enrolled during active disease.

The chain's CDR3 is CASSFGTGNQPQHF. For the CDR3, the DNA is TGTGCCAGCAGCTTTGGGACAGGGAATCAGCCCCAGCATTTT. The gene calls are TRBV3-1 (or the pseudogene TRBV3-2) and TRBJ1-5; TRBD1 matches at 9 bases. Germline V gives CDR1 LGHDT, CDR2 YNNKEL (reference sequence). CDR3 length equals 14 residues. Trimming cost V 5 bases and J 4 bases; bases outside gene matches: 3.

V usage is TRBV7-3 and J usage is TRBJ2-7; possible D gene TRBD2, 6 bases. The CDR3 length is 15 residues. Germline CDR1 and CDR2: SGHTA and FQGTGA. V lost 4 bases to trimming and J lost 7 bases, with 20 bases between them. In DNA form, the CDR3 reads TGTGCCAGCAGCTCTACCGGGGGACCTGGGTTAGAGCAGTACTTC. Its translation is CASSSTGGPGLEQYF.

V is TRBV10-3 and J is TRBJ1-1; 8 nucleotides align to TRBD1. Unmatched junction bases numbered 7, after V lost 7 bases and J lost 0 bases. The CDR3 has 15 amino acids. Germline CDR1 reads ENHRY; CDR2 reads SYGVKD. In nucleotides, the CDR3 is TGTGCCATCACCGGGACAGGAAGCATGAACACTGAAGCTTTCTTT. Translation: CAITGTGSMNTEAFF.

The chain carries TRBV28 and TRBJ1-1; tentative D call: TRBD1 (6 bases). Germline V gene data show CDR1 as MDHEN and CDR2 as SYDVKM. The germline V and J ends were trimmed by 7 bases and 4 bases, with 13 bases remaining between them. The CDR3 totals 13 residues. CDR3 DNA sequence: TGTGCCAGCACCCTGGGGGGGGCCACTGAAGCTTTCTTT. As protein: CASTLGGATEAFF. The full variable domain, rest sourced from reference TRBV28 and TRBJ1-1, is DVKVTQSSRYLVKRTGEKVFLECVQDMDHENMFWYRQDPGLGLRLIYFSYDVKMKEKGDIPEGYSVSREKKERFSLILESASTNQTSMYLCASTLGGATEAFFGQGTRLTVV.

The rearrangement uses TRBV3-1 (or the pseudogene TRBV3-2) and TRBJ2-3; 8 nucleotides match TRBD1. Per germline, CDR1 LGHDT and CDR2 YNNKEL (reference sequence). The CDR3 is 15 residues long. Germline trimming cut 4 bases from V and 2 bases from J; bases unmatched to any gene: 5. This CDR3 is CASSLRTGTTDTQYF. Here the CDR3 DNA reads TGTGCCAGCAGCCTTAGGACAGGGACCACAGATACGCAGTATTTT.

The chain couples TRBV27 to TRBJ2-2; 15 nucleotides match TRBD2. The CDR3 spans 19 residues. CDR1 is MNHEY and CDR2 is SMNVEV in the germline V gene (reference sequence). The V gene end was trimmed by 3 bases and the J gene end by 0 bases; junction bases not matched to a gene: 5. The CDR3 nucleotides read TGTGCCAGCAGTTTGGATGGACTAGCGGGAGGGGCGAACACCGGGGAGCTGTTTTTT. Translated: CASSLDGLAGGANTGELFF.

This chain joins TRBV6-5 and TRBJ2-7; a weak D match, TRBD2 (5 bases). The germline CDR1 and CDR2 sequences are MNHEY and SVGAGI. Trimming removed 6 bases at V and 3 bases at J, with 6 bases between. The CDR3 has 11 amino acids. The DNA for the CDR3 is TGTGCCAGCAGCCGGGACTACGAGCAGTACTTC. Its protein product is CASSRDYEQYF.

V and J are TRBV4-1 and TRBJ2-2; tentative D call: TRBD1 (6 bases). Germline V gene lookup returns CDR1 MGHRA and CDR2 YSYEKL. The CDR3 spans 17 residues. Trimming cost V 0 bases and J 4 bases, with 15 bases left between them. The CDR3 nucleotides are TGCGCCAGCAGCCAAGATCCCAACAGGGTCGGCACCGGGGAGCTGTTTTTT. Protein: CASSQDPNRVGTGELFF.

This sequence joins TRBV9 and TRBJ2-7, with 8 bases lining up with TRBD2. This CDR3 region has 17 residues. V was pared by 0 bases and J by 2 bases, with 10 bases of the junction left unmatched. In germline, CDR1 is SGDLS, CDR2 YYNGEE. This CDR3 reads CASSVVPSLAGAYEQYF. The CDR3 nucleotides are TGTGCCAGCAGCGTAGTCCCCTCGCTAGCGGGTGCCTACGAGCAGTACTTC.

This chain connects TRBV7-2 to TRBJ2-3; D is unclear. Trimming shortened V by 5 bases and J by 2 bases, and 11 bases separated the two germline ends. CDR1 and CDR2 from the germline V gene are SGHTA and FQGNSA. The CDR3 is 14 amino acids. CDR3 loop: CASSPSLSTDTQYF. DNA for the CDR3: TGTGCCAGCAGCCCGAGCCTCTCCACAGATACGCAGTATTTT.

The chain employs TRBV30 and TRBJ1-5; unclear D gene. With 3 bases removed from V and 6 bases from J, the gap between germline ends came to 12 bases. Germline CDR1 reads GTSNPN; CDR2 reads SVGIG (reference sequence). The CDR3 length is 13 residues. The CDR3 DNA reads TGTGCCTGGAGGTACGGGTACGGTCAGCCCCAGCATTTT. Translated: CAWRYGYGQPQHF. The variable domain in full, completed from reference TRBV30 and TRBJ1-5, reads SQTIHQWPATLVQPVGSPLSLECTVEGTSNPNLYWYRQAAGRGLQLLFYSVGIGQISSEVPQNLSASRPQDRQFILSSKKLLLSDSGFYLCAWRYGYGQPQHFGDGTRLSIL.

The chain has TRBV7-8 and TRBJ1-5; 8 bases are a match to TRBD1. Germline lookup yields CDR1 SGHVS and CDR2 FQNEAQ. The CDR3 has 19 amino acids. J was trimmed by 6 bases and V by 4 bases; bases with no gene match: 20. The CDR3 DNA follows: TGTGCCAGCAGCTCCTTCGCCCGATCTACAGGGACAGGTCGTCAGCCCCAGCATTTT. Translated, it gives CASSSFARSTGTGRQPQHF.

The gene calls are TRBV7-9 and TRBJ2-1, with 14 nucleotides matching TRBD2. CDR1 is SEHNR and CDR2 is FQNEAQ in the germline V gene (reference sequence). V trimming: 4 bases; J trimming: 14 bases; junction bases outside the gene matches: 13. The CDR3 is 16 amino acids. The CDR3 bases are TGTGCCAGCAGCTCGGAGGGACTAGCGGGAGAGGGGCTGGAGTTCTTC. Residues: CASSSEGLAGEGLEFF.

This clone occurred once. The chain is built from TRBV30 and TRBJ2-3; a possible D gene is TRBD1 (5 bases). Germline lookup yields CDR1 GTSNPN and CDR2 SVGIG (reference sequence). The CDR3 runs to 13 residues. Trimming took 0 bases from V and 2 from J, leaving 6 bases between them. CDR3 DNA sequence: TGTGCCTGGAGTGTACAGGACACAGATACGCAGTATTTT. The encoded protein is CAWSVQDTDTQYF. Drawing the rest from reference TRBV30 and TRBJ2-3, the complete variable domain is SQTIHQWPATLVQPVGSPLSLECTVEGTSNPNLYWYRQAAGRGLQLLFYSVGIGQISSEVPQNLSASRPQDRQFILSSKKLLLSDSGFYLCAWSVQDTDTQYFGPGTRLTVL.

For the CDR3, the DNA is TGTGCCAGCAGCTTAGGGGGGAGGGCCGGGAATGAGCAGTTCTTC. As protein: CASSLGGRAGNEQFF. The rearrangement links TRBV7-2 to TRBJ2-1; 7 bases agree with TRBD2. CDR1 SGHTA and CDR2 FQGNSA come from the germline V gene. J was trimmed by 7 bases and V by 1 base; bases with no gene match: 7. CDR3 length: 15 amino acids.

The chain combines TRBV28 with TRBJ1-2, with D tentatively TRBD1 (5 bases). Germline CDR1 MDHEN, CDR2 SYDVKM. The CDR3 totals 16 residues. Between the trimmed V and J ends, which lost 2 bases and 7 bases, there was a span of 20 bases. CDR3 coding DNA: TGTGCCAGCAGTTTACCCGATCAGGGACTTCGAGGTGGCTACACCTTC. This gives the protein CASSLPDQGLRGGYTF.

J is TRBJ2-1 and V is TRBV28; 7 nucleotides align to TRBD2. With 3 bases clipped from V and 9 bases from J, the junction kept 8 bases outside the gene matches. The germline gives CDR1 MDHEN, CDR2 SYDVKM. The CDR3 totals 14 residues. CDR3: CASSLGGRAPEQFF. The CDR3 coding sequence is TGTGCCAGCAGTTTGGGTGGGAGGGCCCCTGAGCAGTTCTTC. Full variable domain (missing parts from reference TRBV28 and TRBJ2-1): DVKVTQSSRYLVKRTGEKVFLECVQDMDHENMFWYRQDPGLGLRLIYFSYDVKMKEKGDIPEGYSVSREKKERFSLILESASTNQTSMYLCASSLGGRAPEQFFGPGTRLTVL.

The chain carries TRBV9 and TRBJ1-2; 8 nucleotides match TRBD1. The ends lost 4 bases at V and 8 bases at J; junction bases unmatched: 7. CDR1 is SGDLS, CDR2 YYNGEE, per germline. This CDR3 region has 13 residues. The CDR3 region has the DNA TGTGCCAGCAGCACGGACAGGGTTCGGGGCTACACCTTC. Translating it yields CASSTDRVRGYTF.

V and J are TRBV7-2 and TRBJ1-3; D unclear. Per germline, CDR1 SGHTA and CDR2 FQGNSA. The CDR3 consists of 13 residues. V shed 5 bases and J shed 2 bases, with 7 bases lying between them. The CDR3 sequence: CASSLTAGNTIYF. Written as DNA, the CDR3 is TGTGCCAGCAGCCTTACAGCTGGAAACACCATATATTTT.

The chain uses TRBV5-1 and TRBJ1-2; tentatively, D is TRBD1 (5 bases). CDR1 is SGHRS and CDR2 is YFSETQ in the germline V gene. CDR3 length: 14 residues. V was pared by 1 base and J by 0 bases, with 7 bases between. The DNA for the CDR3 is TGCGCCAGCAGCTTGACAGGTCCTAACTATGGCTACACCTTC. This encodes CASSLTGPNYGYTF.